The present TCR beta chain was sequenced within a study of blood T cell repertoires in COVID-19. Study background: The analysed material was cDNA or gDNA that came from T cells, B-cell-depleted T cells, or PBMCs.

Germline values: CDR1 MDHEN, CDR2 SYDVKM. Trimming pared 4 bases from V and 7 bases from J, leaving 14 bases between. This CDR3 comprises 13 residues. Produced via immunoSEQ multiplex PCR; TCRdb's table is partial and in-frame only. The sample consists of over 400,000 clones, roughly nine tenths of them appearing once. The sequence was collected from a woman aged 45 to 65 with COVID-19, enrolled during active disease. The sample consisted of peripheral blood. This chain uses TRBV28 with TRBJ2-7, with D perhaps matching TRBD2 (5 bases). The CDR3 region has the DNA TGTGCCAGCAGTTACCGGGGAATTGGGGAGCAGTACTTC. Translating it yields CASSYRGIGEQYF.